The source of this TCR beta chain is a study of CD8 T cells in Susac syndrome. Study-wide findings and caveats: The study recognized that the number of individuals in its TCR sequencing and HLA analysis was relatively small.

Random-hexamer reverse transcription was applied to roughly 0.45 to 1 ug RNA. The immunoSEQ assay covered 54 Vbeta and 13 Jbeta segments for CDR3. TCRdb reanalysed the immunoSEQ multiplex PCR reads using MiXCR and keeps one entry per CDR3 protein. This sample has more than 65,000 distinct CDR3 sequences, with roughly 94% found just once. Controls comprised healthy donors matched for age and sex. While CD8+ and CD4+ T cells were isolated negatively, TEMRA cells were enriched by FACS. V was clipped by 2 bases and J by 8 bases, with 18 bases between them. The CDR3 is made up of 15 amino acids. The germline V gene has CDR1 MGHRA and CDR2 YSYEKL. About this clonotype: What it binds is unknown.

The sequence came from a human donor in good health. The sequencing sample was made of CD8+ T cells from PBMCs. This rearrangement joins TRBV4-1 to TRBJ1-2; perhaps TRBD1 as D (6 bases). The CDR3 spells CASSQTRTDGLGYTF. CDR3 sequence (DNA): TGCGCCAGCAGCCAAACCAGGACAGATGGTTTAGGCTACACCTTC.